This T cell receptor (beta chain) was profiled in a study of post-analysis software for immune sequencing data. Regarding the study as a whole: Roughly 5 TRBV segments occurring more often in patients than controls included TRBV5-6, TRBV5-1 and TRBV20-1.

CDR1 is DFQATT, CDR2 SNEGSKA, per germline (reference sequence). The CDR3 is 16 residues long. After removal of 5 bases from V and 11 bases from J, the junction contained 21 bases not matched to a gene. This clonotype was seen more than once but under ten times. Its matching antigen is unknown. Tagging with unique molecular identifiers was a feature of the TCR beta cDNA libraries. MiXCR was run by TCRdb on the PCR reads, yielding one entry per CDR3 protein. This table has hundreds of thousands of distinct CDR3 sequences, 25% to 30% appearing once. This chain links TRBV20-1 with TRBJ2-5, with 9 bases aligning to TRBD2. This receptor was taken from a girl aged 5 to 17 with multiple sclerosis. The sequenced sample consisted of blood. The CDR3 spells CSAGGGQLAGYNEQYF. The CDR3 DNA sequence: TGCAGTGCTGGCGGAGGGCAGCTAGCGGGGTACAATGAGCAGTACTTC.